This T cell receptor beta chain was sequenced for a study of radiation and T cells in renal cell carcinoma (TCRdb year 2020). In terms of the full investigation: A total of approximately 53 samples underwent TCR beta sequencing, made up of roughly 26 tumors and about 27 peripheral blood samples. In the 40 to 55 samples combined, 4 million to 5 million unique CDR3 nucleotide sequences were found, encoding approximately 2,800,000 unique CDR3 amino acid sequences. Paper-wide results and their limitations: Only small tumor regions of approximately 0.98 g were available, so intratumoral heterogeneity was not captured. With a single-armed trial design, the study had no way to address how radiation dose or scheduling affects the TCR repertoire. Compared with control tumors, irradiated tumors had a greater number of dominant CDR3 motifs, and those motifs took up a bigger portion of the repertoire. Irradiated tumors showed higher TCR clonality than controls, with the top 100 clonotypes averaging around 50% of the repertoire versus about 40% in nephrectomy-only tumors.

Concerning this clone itself: What antigen it recognizes has not been identified. No base qualities exist here, and no much larger clone lies one base off it.

The immunoSEQ kit was used, according to the manufacturer's recommendations, to generate TCR beta libraries from genomic DNA. To prepare the libraries, a first multiplex PCR with proprietary primers was run, followed by a second PCR that added unique barcodes, and a bead cleanup was done after each round. A kit-provided positive control reaction and a negative control reaction were included in every sample batch. The final libraries underwent checking on an Agilent 4200 TapeStation D1000 ScreenTape, volumetric pooling, and quantification by qPCR. An Illumina NextSeq500 fitted with a MidOutput 150-cycle cartridge performed the sequencing, running 156 Read1 cycles and 15 Index1 cycles with the kit's custom primers. The pooled library was loaded at about 1 pM with 20% PhiX control spiked in. The study's processing was this. Vendor-processed data were analyzed in R, with a clonotype defined as all T cells sharing the same CDR3 nucleotide sequence. In the clone abundance analyses, frequencies in each sample were normalized to that sample's 10,000 most abundant clones. Public T cell clones, which averaged fewer than five per sample, were excluded before analysis. The dominant motif analysis was done with ImmunoMap using the PAM10 matrix, a gap penalty of 30, and a homology threshold of 0.3, and motifs with a cumulative frequency of at least 0.01 were considered dominant. Not all clones reach the TCRdb copy of this immuneACCESS table, which keeps in-frame sequences only. Checked studies attribute under half of the gap to unresolved V genes and leave the rest unexplained. V, J and clone size are taken as reported in that table, and D and trimming were inferred from the DNA itself. This sample comprises 25,000 or so clones, approximately 54% of them detected only once. Of the sample, roughly 21% is held by the ten largest clones.

For CDR1 and CDR2, the germline V gene lists LGHNA and YSLEER. The trim is 0 bases for V and 1 base for J, with a gap of 10 bases between the germline ends. CDR3 length: 17 amino acids, cysteine to phenylalanine. The read is trimmed to its CDR3 DNA, 51 bases read in frame from base 1. According to the study, the label for this sample's time point signals: tumor resected at nephrectomy. Reading the label with the study, this specimen's treatment or condition is: treatment-naive control, cytoreductive nephrectomy. The control tumors were taken from treatment-naive renal cell carcinoma patients who had cytoreductive nephrectomy with no earlier radiation. Renal cell carcinoma with clear cell pathology was present in all patients. The control tumors used for TCR sequencing were from 4 females and approximately 11 males, were resected between about 2010 and 2014, and had a median patient age of roughly 59 years (range about 40 to 90). Tumor processing involved mechanical dissociation, digestion with collagenase/hyaluronidase at 37 degrees C, handling in gentleMACS C tubes, and storage in liquid nitrogen. The QIAamp DNA Blood Mini Kit (Qiagen) was used to prepare genomic DNA for TCR sequencing. The analyses included just those samples that passed every quality control check.

Recombination linked TRBV4-3 to TRBJ2-6; the D gene assignment is ambiguous. The TCR comes from a human donor with renal cell carcinoma. Sequencing used tumor tissue, obtained from a patient whose treatment was nephrectomy without radiotherapy. The DNA reads as follows: TGCGCCAGCAGCCAAGACCCCGTTGCGTCTGGGGCCAACGTCCTGACTTTC. Its translation is CASSQDPVASGANVLTF.